These 14 T cell receptor beta chains were sequenced from one sample in a study of blood T cell repertoires in COVID-19. The repertoire was sequenced with immunoSEQ multiplex PCR; TCRdb's copy has only in-frame clones and lacks some. Here the sample spans 100,000 to 110,000 clones, about 80% being singletons. The specimen was peripheral blood. Every receptor here comes from a man in his 70s with active or convalescent COVID-19.

V and J are TRBV27 and TRBJ2-1; D perhaps matches TRBD1 (6 bases). CDR3 length: 15 residues. CDR1 is MNHEY and CDR2 is SMNVEV in the germline V gene (reference sequence). The V end was cut by 2 bases, the J end by 4 bases, with 12 bases between. The CDR3 protein is CASSLEGTSYNEQFF. CDR3 DNA sequence: TGTGCCAGCAGTTTAGAGGGGACATCGTACAATGAGCAGTTCTTC.

The V call is TRBV6-2 or TRBV6-3, the J call TRBJ1-6; D is possibly TRBD1 (5 bases). The CDR3 is made up of 16 amino acids. V was trimmed by 8 bases and J by 0 bases, leaving 14 bases between them. Looked up from germline, CDR1 is MNHEY and CDR2 is SVGEGT. The CDR3 DNA reads as TGTGCCAGCGGCCCCCAGGGAAGCTCCTATAATTCACCCCTCCACTTT. Protein: CASGPQGSSYNSPLHF.

The rearrangement uses TRBV3-1 (or the pseudogene TRBV3-2) and TRBJ1-4, with 8 positions matching TRBD1. Germline CDR1 and CDR2: LGHDT and YNNKEL (reference sequence). J lost 3 bases, V lost 4 bases, and 7 bases had no gene match. This CDR3 spans 16 amino acids. CDR3 in DNA: TGTGCCAGCAGCCCTGCCACAGGGGGATCTAATGAAAAACTGTTTTTT. Translating gives CASSPATGGSNEKLFF.

This clone came up a few times. The chain is built from TRBV3-1 (or the pseudogene TRBV3-2) and TRBJ1-4, with D tentatively TRBD1 (5 bases). The ends were cut back, 1 base at V and 16 bases at J, with 13 bases in the middle. The CDR3 runs to 12 residues. CDR1 is LGHDT and CDR2 is YNNKEL in the germline V gene (reference sequence). The CDR3 region is CASSQAQGRPFF. The CDR3 nucleotides are TGTGCCAGCAGCCAAGCCCAGGGAAGGCCGTTTTTT.

Remarks on this clone: Mismatch with germline at one junction end may stem from a read error. The chain carries TRBV20-1 and TRBJ1-1, with D unresolved. Germline V gene lookup returns CDR1 DFQATT and CDR2 SNEGSKA (reference sequence). The CDR3 totals 11 residues. The CDR3 sequence: CSAKKHTEAFF. DNA for the CDR3: TGCAGCGCTAAAAAGCACACTGAAGCTTTCTTT.

J is TRBJ1-1 and V is TRBV6-1; a possible D gene is TRBD1 (6 bases). This CDR3 is 15 amino acids long. V dropped 2 bases and J dropped 1 base, with 11 bases sitting between them. CDR1 is MNHNS, CDR2 SASEGT, per germline. The CDR3 is CASSETGHGNTEAFF. CDR3 nucleotide sequence: TGTGCCAGCAGTGAAACAGGGCATGGGAACACTGAAGCTTTCTTT.

The chain is built from TRBV6-5 and TRBJ1-1; tentative D call: TRBD1 (6 bases). The CDR3 spans 12 residues. Trimming took 6 bases from V and 1 from J, leaving 6 bases between them. Germline V gene data show CDR1 as MNHEY and CDR2 as SVGAGI. In nucleotides, the CDR3 is TGTGCCAGCAGCAGGGGGAACACTGAAGCTTTCTTT. Protein: CASSRGNTEAFF.

This chain joins TRBV29-1 and TRBJ1-4; TRBD1 is a possible D gene (5 bases). Germline V gene lookup returns CDR1 SQVTM and CDR2 ANQGSEA. V was pared by 3 bases and J by 8 bases, with 10 bases between. The CDR3 spans 12 residues. This chain's CDR3 is CSVEFGGEKLFF. CDR3 coding DNA: TGCAGCGTTGAGTTTGGGGGGGAAAAACTGTTTTTT.

V usage is TRBV7-2 and J usage is TRBJ2-5, with a weak D call TRBD2 (6 bases). Germline loops: CDR1 SGHTA, CDR2 FQGNSA. V lost 0 bases, J lost 1 base, and 12 bases lay in between. CDR3 length equals 16 residues. DNA for the CDR3: TGTGCCAGCAGCTTAGCGTCCGGAGGGTTCCAAGAGACCCAGTACTTC. Translating it yields CASSLASGGFQETQYF.

The genes are TRBV6-6 and TRBJ1-5; D remains unclear. V was pared by 2 bases and J by 6 bases, with 17 bases between. The germline V gene encodes CDR1 MNHNY and CDR2 SVGAGI (reference sequence). The CDR3 extends over 16 amino acids. DNA of the CDR3: TGTGCCAGCAGTTACCTGGTCCTTCGGAGCTCTCAGCCCCAGCATTTT. It encodes CASSYLVLRSSQPQHF.

The chain employs TRBV23-1 and TRBJ1-2; 7 bases align to TRBD1. Being an ORF, TRBV23-1 has a function that is uncertain. There are 14 residues in the CDR3. The junction had 12 bases not matched to a gene; V was cut back by 6 bases and J by 8 bases. CDR3 bases: TGCGCCAGCAGCGGTCGAGAGGACAGGTGCGGCTACACCTTC. This encodes CASSGREDRCGYTF.

This chain uses TRBV24-1 with TRBJ2-1; 8 bases map to TRBD1. Germline-derived CDR1 and CDR2 are KGHDR and SFDVKD. The CDR3 covers 15 residues. The trim removed 6 bases at V and 3 bases at J, leaving 6 bases unmatched. DNA of the CDR3: TGTGCCACCAGTCCCGACAGGGGTGGCTACAATGAGCAGTTCTTC. It translates to CATSPDRGGYNEQFF.

This clone showed up just once. The CDR3 DNA reads as TGCAGCGTTATAATATCGACTAGCGCCCAAGAGACCCAGTACTTC. This encodes CSVIISTSAQETQYF. The chain uses TRBV29-1 and TRBJ2-5; 8 bases agree with TRBD2. The CDR3 is 15 residues long. Germline loops: CDR1 SQVTM, CDR2 ANQGSEA. V trimming: 5 bases; J trimming: 1 base; junction bases outside the gene matches: 9.

This chain joins TRBV3-1 (or the pseudogene TRBV3-2) and TRBJ2-7; possibly TRBD1 for D (6 bases). The V gene's germline CDR1 is LGHDT and CDR2 YNNKEL (reference sequence). The CDR3 spans 13 residues. Trimming left V 7 bases short and J 5 bases short, with 15 bases between. In DNA form, the CDR3 reads TGTGCCAGCAAAAAAGGGGGAGTAGACGAGCAGTACTTC. Translation: CASKKGGVDEQYF.